This T cell receptor (beta chain) emerged from a study of CD8 T cells in Susac syndrome. CD8+ and CD4+ T cells taken from blood had their TCR beta sequenced. TEMRA cells were FACS-enriched, and CD8+ and CD4+ T cells were isolated negatively. Reverse transcription of roughly 0.5 to 1 ug RNA used random hexamers. The amplification used immunoSEQ multiplex PCR on TCR beta CDR3; it spanned 54 Vbeta and 13 Jbeta. Using its own MiXCR run on the immunoSEQ multiplex PCR reads, TCRdb lists one record per CDR3 protein. Of roughly 180,000 distinct CDR3 sequences listed, about 95% are singletons. CDR1 GTSNPN and CDR2 SVGIG come from the germline V gene (reference sequence). The CDR3 is 15 residues long. The V segment lost 6 bases and the J segment 0 bases; nucleotides outside the gene matches: 10.

The TCR comes from a human donor in good health. Sequenced input: CD4+ T cells from PBMCs. The chain has TRBV30 and TRBJ2-7; 8 bases align to TRBD1. CDR3 in amino acids: CACLLRGLGSYEQYF. Here the CDR3 DNA reads TGTGCCTGTCTTCTCAGGGGGCTGGGCTCCTACGAGCAGTACTTC.